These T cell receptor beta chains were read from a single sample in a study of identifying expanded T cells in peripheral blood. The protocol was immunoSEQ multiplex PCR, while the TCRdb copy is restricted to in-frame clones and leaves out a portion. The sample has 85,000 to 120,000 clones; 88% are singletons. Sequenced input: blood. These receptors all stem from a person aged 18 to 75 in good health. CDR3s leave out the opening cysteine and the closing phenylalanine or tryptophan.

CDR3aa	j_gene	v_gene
ASSLAPPRQETQY	TRBJ2-5	TRBV7-2
ASSVRGMDQETQY	TRBJ2-5	TRBV9
ASSPRPTDLGTDTQY	TRBJ2-3	TRBV7-2
ASSETGGKQPQH	TRBJ1-5	TRBV19
ASSQGPNGGVAKNIQY	TRBJ2-4	TRBV4-1
ASSLASSYEQY	TRBJ2-7	TRBV28
ASSKEGAGTSGTYEQY	TRBJ2-7	TRBV7-8
ASSIRDRGKLF	TRBJ1-4	TRBV19
ASRVGLAGEDEQF	TRBJ2-1	TRBV2
ASSRHRDNQPQH	TRBJ1-5	TRBV19
ASKPGQGYTEAF	TRBJ1-1	TRBV6-5
AWKADIGVGEAF	TRBJ1-1	TRBV30
ASRPTGSVGNTEAF	TRBJ1-1	TRBV5-1
ASSLRLAGGTDTQY	TRBJ2-3	TRBV19
ASSIGRFGNTEAF	TRBJ1-1	TRBV19
ASTQREGGEQY	TRBJ2-7	TRBV10-1